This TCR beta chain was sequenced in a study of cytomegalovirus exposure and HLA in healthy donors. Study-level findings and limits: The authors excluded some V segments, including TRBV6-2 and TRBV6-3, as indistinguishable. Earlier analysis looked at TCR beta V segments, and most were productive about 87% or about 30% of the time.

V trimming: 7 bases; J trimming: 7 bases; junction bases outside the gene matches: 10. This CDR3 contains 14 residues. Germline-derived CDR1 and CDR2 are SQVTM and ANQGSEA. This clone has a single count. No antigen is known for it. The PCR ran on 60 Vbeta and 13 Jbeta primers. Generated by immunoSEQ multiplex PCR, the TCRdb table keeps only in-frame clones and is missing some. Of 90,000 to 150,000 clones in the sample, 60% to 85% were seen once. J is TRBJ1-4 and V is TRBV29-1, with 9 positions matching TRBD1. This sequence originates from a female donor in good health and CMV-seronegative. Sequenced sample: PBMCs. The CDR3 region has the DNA TGCAGCGGGGGAACCGGGACAGGGACTGAAAAACTGTTTTTT. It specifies CSGGTGTGTEKLFF.